This T cell receptor (beta chain) was recorded in a study of cytomegalovirus exposure and HLA in healthy donors. Germline V gives CDR1 SGHVS, CDR2 FQNEAQ. Trimming at V came to 1 base and at J to 3 bases, leaving 11 bases not matched to a gene. CDR3 length equals 17 residues. With 60 Vbeta and 13 Jbeta primers, the PCR was carried out. The table came from immunoSEQ multiplex PCR; TCRdb's copy has only in-frame clones and leaves some out. The sample holds roughly 190,000 clones, roughly 80% seen once. The specimen sequenced was PBMCs. The chain employs TRBV7-8 and TRBJ2-7; 8 bases are shared with TRBD1. This receptor was obtained from a woman in her twenties or thirties in good health and CMV-seropositive. In nucleotides, the CDR3 is TGTGCCAGCAGCTTAGGGGGGCGGACAGGGAGGAACTACGAGCAGTACTTC. Amino acid sequence: CASSLGGRTGRNYEQYF.